The 3 T cell receptor beta chains below all came from one sample that was sequenced in a study of neoadjuvant anti-PD-1 for oral cavity cancer. The data were produced by immunoSEQ multiplex PCR, yet TCRdb's version contains in-frame clones alone and is incomplete. The sample lists around 12,000 clones, under 60% occurring once. Sequences were derived from tumor tissue, sampled before nivolumab (anti-PD-1) treatment. The receptor source for this set is a person between 35 and 79 years old with oral cavity squamous cell carcinoma.

As for this clone: The sample carries other DNA sequences with the same CDR3. The V gene is TRBV6-5, the J gene TRBJ2-5; possible D gene TRBD1, 5 bases. The germline gives CDR1 MNHEY, CDR2 SVGAGI. The CDR3 runs 14 residues. V lost 4 bases to trimming and J lost 2 bases, with 11 bases between them. This chain's CDR3 is CASSSPKGQETQYF. The CDR3 DNA reads as TGTGCCAGCAGTTCACCGAAGGGGCAAGAGACCCAGTACTTC.

This clone has only a few counts. This chain joins TRBV19 and TRBJ2-7, with D tentatively TRBD1 (5 bases). Trimming took off 3 bases at V and 3 bases at J, with 9 bases between the two ends. This CDR3 has 13 residues. The germline CDR1 and CDR2 sequences are LNHDA and SQIVND (reference sequence). The CDR3 nucleotides are TGTGCCAGTAGTATCGGGCAGGGCTACGAGCAGTACTTC. Protein product: CASSIGQGYEQYF.

This clone turned up a few times. The V call is TRBV6-5, the J call TRBJ2-1, with 7 bases aligning to TRBD1. Germline CDR1 is MNHEY and CDR2 is SVGAGI. V lost 2 bases to trimming and J lost 6 bases; unmatched junction nucleotides: 4. The CDR3 spans 14 residues. The CDR3 reads CASSYPDRVNEQFF. The CDR3 nucleotides are TGTGCCAGCAGTTACCCCGACAGGGTCAATGAGCAGTTCTTC.